The 24 T cell receptor beta chains given below trace back to one sample, sequenced in a study of OX40 agonist ivuxolimab in advanced cancers. Clones were read by immunoSEQ multiplex PCR, and TCRdb kept only the in-frame ones, dropping some. The sample lists under 7,500 clones; 90% were seen once. The sequences come from CD4+ or CD8+ T cells sorted from blood, collected in a trial of the OX40 agonist ivuxolimab. The receptors here all came from an adult with an advanced solid tumor such as melanoma, head and neck, liver or kidney cancer.

This clone was found once. The rearrangement uses TRBV19 and TRBJ2-7; TRBD1 matches 7 bases. J gave up 2 bases and V 8 bases, and 15 bases lay outside the gene matches. This CDR3 comprises 16 residues. Germline V CDR1 and CDR2: LNHDA, SQIVND (reference sequence). CDR3 coding DNA: TGTGCCAGTCATCCAGGGGGACCCGATCAACCCTACGAGCAGTACTTC. As protein: CASHPGGPDQPYEQYF.

CDR3 sequence: CASSLQPGGGEQYF. For the CDR3, the DNA is TGTGCCAGCAGTTTACAACCAGGAGGGGGAGAGCAGTACTTC. The chain links TRBV27 to TRBJ2-7, with D possibly being TRBD1 or TRBD2 (6 bases each). This CDR3 is 14 amino acids long. Germline V gene sequence: CDR1 MNHEY, CDR2 SMNVEV (reference sequence). V was trimmed by 2 bases and J by 7 bases, leaving 15 bases between them.

The chain is built from TRBV20-1 and TRBJ2-3; D ambiguous. Germline V gene lookup returns CDR1 DFQATT and CDR2 SNEGSKA (reference sequence). V lost 6 bases and J lost 4, with 8 bases in between. This CDR3 is 11 amino acids long. DNA for the CDR3: TGCAGTGCAACGACCCCAGATACGCAGTATTTT. Amino acid sequence: CSATTPDTQYF.

The chain recombines TRBV11-2 with TRBJ2-3; TRBD2 agrees at 7 bases. The germline CDR1 and CDR2 sequences are SGHAT and FQNNGV. There are 16 residues in the CDR3. Trimming took 2 bases from V and 5 from J; bases not matched to a gene: 10. The CDR3 loop is CASSLMGGRREDTQYF. Here the CDR3 DNA reads TGTGCCAGCAGCTTAATGGGCGGGAGACGTGAAGATACGCAGTATTTT.

The chain employs TRBV2 and TRBJ2-5; 7 bases agree with TRBD2. Trimming cost V 2 bases and J 5 bases; bases outside gene matches: 8. Germline V gene sequence: CDR1 SNHLY, CDR2 FYNNEI. The CDR3 totals 15 residues. The CDR3 DNA is TGTGCCAGCAGTGAACTAGCGGCCATAGGGGAGACCCAGTACTTC. Translating it yields CASSELAAIGETQYF.

The chain combines TRBV27 with TRBJ2-3; D remains unclear. Trimming cost V 4 bases and J 1 base, with 3 bases left between them. Looked up from germline, CDR1 is MNHEY and CDR2 is SMNVEV (reference sequence). The CDR3 is 12 residues long. The CDR3 coding sequence is TGTGCCAGCAGTTACGGCACAGATACGCAGTATTTT. This translates into CASSYGTDTQYF.

With regard to this clone: The junction does not match germline at one end; this may be a read error. The chain joins TRBV6-6 to TRBJ2-7; 8 bases align to TRBD2. The CDR3 spans 15 residues. Germline V CDR1 and CDR2: MNHNY, SVGAGI (reference sequence). The CDR3 loop reads CASSYSAGEYDEQYF. The CDR3 DNA follows: TGTGCCAGCAGCTACTCAGCGGGAGAATACGACGAGCAGTACTTC.

The chain employs TRBV2 and TRBJ1-5; 7 bases agree with TRBD1. The CDR3 is 15 amino acids. CDR1 and CDR2 (germline): SNHLY, FYNNEI. V lost 1 base, J lost 1 base, and 1 base stayed unmatched. CDR3 sequence (DNA): TGTGCCAGCAGTGAAGACAGGGGAAGCAATCAGCCCCAGCATTTT. This codes for CASSEDRGSNQPQHF.

The J gene is TRBJ1-1, the V gene TRBV5-4; D may be TRBD1 (5 bases). Germline V gives CDR1 SGHNT, CDR2 YYREEE (reference sequence). V dropped 3 bases and J dropped 3 bases, with 12 bases sitting between them. The CDR3 runs 14 residues. The CDR3 loop is CASSWGPEDTEAFF. CDR3 bases: TGTGCCAGCAGCTGGGGCCCTGAGGACACTGAAGCTTTCTTT.

This clone was recorded once. The chain couples TRBV10-3 to TRBJ1-1; no clear D gene. Germline CDR1 and CDR2: ENHRY and SYGVKD. The CDR3 has 13 amino acids. The V gene lost 0 bases and the J gene lost 4 bases, with 6 bases spanning the gap. This CDR3 reads CAISESRGTEAFF. CDR3 bases: TGTGCCATCAGTGAGTCGCGGGGCACTGAAGCTTTCTTT.

The V and J genes are TRBV6-1 and TRBJ2-1; possible D gene TRBD2, 6 bases. This CDR3 spans 12 amino acids. The germline V gene encodes CDR1 MNHNS and CDR2 SASEGT. The ends were cut back, 5 bases at V and 10 bases at J, with 12 bases in the middle. The CDR3 region is CASSPGTPEQFF. Written as DNA, the CDR3 is TGTGCCAGCAGTCCCGGGACTCCAGAGCAGTTCTTC.

V is TRBV5-1 and J is TRBJ2-1, with D unresolved. V was pared by 1 base and J by 6 bases, with 17 bases between. The CDR3 has 16 residues. Germline-derived CDR1 and CDR2 are SGHRS and YFSETQ. CDR3 residues: CASSLIPSPRANEQFF. The CDR3 DNA sequence: TGCGCCAGCAGCTTGATTCCAAGCCCCCGAGCCAATGAGCAGTTCTTC.

This chain links TRBV6-1 with TRBJ1-4; 7 bases agree with TRBD1. V was pared by 2 bases and J by 6 bases, with 9 bases of the junction left unmatched. CDR1 is MNHNS, CDR2 SASEGT, per germline. The CDR3 loop spans 16 amino acids. The CDR3 DNA reads TGTGCCAGCAGTGAATTCATGTGGGACAGCGATGAAAAACTGTTTTTT. As protein: CASSEFMWDSDEKLFF.

The chain is built from TRBV10-1 and TRBJ1-1; the D is unclear. Germline-derived CDR1 and CDR2 are WNHNN and SYGVQD (reference sequence). The CDR3 contains 14 residues. The V and J ends lost 5 bases and 3 bases respectively, with 13 bases between them. Here the CDR3 reads CASSNGDSYTEAFF. CDR3 coding DNA: TGCGCCAGCAGTAACGGGGATTCGTACACTGAAGCTTTCTTT.

To note about this clone: The identical CDR3 is also encoded by other nucleotide sequences in the sample. V is TRBV6-1 and J is TRBJ2-7; 8 bases align to TRBD2. Germline V gene data show CDR1 as MNHNS and CDR2 as SASEGT. This CDR3 spans 15 amino acids. Losses at the gene ends were 7 bases for V and 4 bases for J; bases not matched to a gene: 12. CDR3 sequence reads: CASMGEGRGRYEQYF. The CDR3 DNA is TGTGCCAGCATGGGTGAGGGGCGCGGGAGGTACGAGCAGTACTTC.

The DNA for the CDR3 is TGTGCCAGCAGTTTAGCAGGGGGCGGTTCACCCCTCCACTTT. It translates to CASSLAGGGSPLHF. This chain uses TRBV27 with TRBJ1-6; TRBD1 agrees at 8 bases. Germline trimming cut 2 bases from V and 9 bases from J; bases unmatched to any gene: 3. CDR3 length equals 14 residues. CDR1 is MNHEY, CDR2 SMNVEV, per germline (reference sequence).

The V call is TRBV7-2, the J call TRBJ1-3; 7 nucleotides line up with TRBD1. The CDR3 length is 17 residues. Per germline, CDR1 SGHTA and CDR2 FQGNSA. V lost 1 base and J lost 9; bases outside the gene matches: 15. Here the CDR3 reads CASSLVSGTVDFGTIYF. In nucleotides, the CDR3 is TGTGCCAGCAGCTTAGTATCCGGGACAGTGGACTTTGGCACCATATATTTT.

The chain links TRBV7-9 to TRBJ2-7; either TRBD1 or TRBD2 may fit D (5 bases each). Germline V CDR1 and CDR2: SEHNR, FQNEAQ (reference sequence). The CDR3 is 14 amino acids. V shed 4 bases and J shed 4 bases, with 14 bases lying between them. The CDR3 protein is CASSSYGTPYEQYF. The CDR3 DNA reads as TGTGCCAGCAGCTCCTACGGGACCCCTTACGAGCAGTACTTC.

The chain is built from TRBV29-1 and TRBJ2-7; 12 bases align to TRBD2. Germline values: CDR1 SQVTM, CDR2 ANQGSEA. J was trimmed by 6 bases and V by 6 bases; bases with no gene match: 6. The CDR3 runs to 13 residues. CDR3 DNA sequence: TGCAGCGTGACCCTAGCGGGAGGGGGCGAGCAGTACTTC. It yields the protein CSVTLAGGGEQYF.

The chain uses TRBV27 and TRBJ2-7; 7 bases are a match to TRBD1. Germline CDR1 and CDR2: MNHEY and SMNVEV (reference sequence). The J segment lost 6 bases and the V segment lost 1 base, leaving 12 bases of the junction unmatched. The CDR3 loop spans 16 amino acids. Here the CDR3 DNA reads TGTGCCAGCAGTTTATTCGAGGGGGCGCTCTCATCCGAGCAGTACTTC. It is translated as CASSLFEGALSSEQYF.

The chain links TRBV7-9 to TRBJ2-1; D is perhaps TRBD2 (6 bases). The CDR3 sequence is 14 residues long. From germline, CDR1 is SEHNR and CDR2 FQNEAQ (reference sequence). The ends were cut back, 9 bases at V and 2 bases at J, with 14 bases in the middle. The CDR3 protein is CASNPTSTYNEQFF. CDR3 DNA: TGTGCCAGTAACCCGACTAGTACCTACAATGAGCAGTTCTTC.

This sequence joins TRBV6-1 and TRBJ1-1, with TRBD1 as a possible D gene (5 bases). V lost 0 bases to trimming and J lost 2 bases, with 13 bases between them. CDR1 is MNHNS and CDR2 is SASEGT in the germline V gene. The CDR3 consists of 16 residues. The chain's CDR3 is CASSEAGHRPNTEAFF. For the CDR3, the DNA is TGTGCCAGCAGTGAAGCCGGACACCGACCTAACACTGAAGCTTTCTTT.

J is TRBJ2-3 and V is TRBV7-9, with a weak D call TRBD1 (6 bases). In germline, CDR1 is SEHNR, CDR2 FQNEAQ (reference sequence). Trimming shortened V by 4 bases and J by 3 bases, and 26 bases separated the two germline ends. The CDR3 length is 19 residues. In DNA, the CDR3 is TGTGCCAGCAGCTCAACTATGGGGCTTCAGGGGTTTGGGACAGATACGCAGTATTTT. Protein sequence: CASSSTMGLQGFGTDTQYF.

This clone has a single count. The chain recombines TRBV6-1 with TRBJ2-5, with 7 nucleotides matching TRBD2. Germline V CDR1 and CDR2: MNHNS, SASEGT. This CDR3 contains 14 residues. Losses at the gene ends were 5 bases for V and 5 bases for J; bases not matched to a gene: 8. As DNA, the CDR3 is TGTGCCAGCAGTCCCACGGGGGGAGGGGAGACCCAGTACTTC. Its protein is CASSPTGGGETQYF.